The rows below give T cell receptor beta chains drawn from one sample of a study of PD-L1 blockade in urothelial cancer. Assay used: immunoSEQ multiplex PCR; TCRdb lists only in-frame clones, some missing. The table lists fewer than 90,000 clones, around 93% of them singletons. The input for sequencing was PBMCs, taken around atezolizumab (anti-PD-L1) treatment. The source of these receptors is a woman over 75 with urothelial cancer. The CDR3 runs from the conserved cysteine through the conserved F or W. A D gene is named only where the DNA matches it firmly. A clone size is listed for some rows: how often the clone was seen (once, few, many), or a class if it is expanded.

D | size | J | V | DNA | CDR3
TRBD1 | NA | TRBJ1-5 | TRBV18 | TGTGCCAGCTCGGGACAGCTCAATCAGCCCCAGCATTTT | CASSGQLNQPQHF
TRBD2 | NA | TRBJ2-1 | TRBV6-5 | TGTGCCAGCAGTCCGGGACTAGCCATAAATGAGCAGTTCTTC | CASSPGLAINEQFF
NA | NA | TRBJ1-2 | TRBV7-6 | TGTGCCAGCAGCCCGAGTGGACTGGATAGTTATGGCTACACCTTC | CASSPSGLDSYGYTF
NA | NA | TRBJ1-2 | TRBV21-1 | TGTGCCAGCAGCAAAGCGCTACGTTACGGTCGAGGGGGACCAAACTATGGCTACACCTTC | CASSKALRYGRGGPNYGYTF
NA | NA | TRBJ2-1 | TRBV9 | TGTGCCAGCAGCGGCCGACAGGCTAGCTCCTACAATGAGCAGTTCTTC | CASSGRQASSYNEQFF
TRBD1 | NA | TRBJ1-2 | TRBV7-2 | TGTGCCAGCAGCCCAAACAGGGGGCTTAACTATGGCTACACCTTC | CASSPNRGLNYGYTF
NA | NA | TRBJ2-5 | TRBV18 | TGTGCCAGCTCAGTCGTCCAAGAGACCCAGTACTTC | CASSVVQETQYF
TRBD2 | NA | TRBJ2-2 | TRBV7-2 | TGTGCCAGCAGCACGTACCCACTAAGAGCGGGAGGCAACACCGGGGAGCTGTTTTTT | CASSTYPLRAGGNTGELFF
TRBD2 | once | TRBJ2-3 | TRBV5-4 | TGTGCCAGCAGCCCACCTGGACTAGCGGGAGATACGCAGTATTTT | CASSPPGLAGDTQYF
TRBD2 | NA | TRBJ2-1 | TRBV7-3 | TGTGCCAGCAGCCCCTTGGCGGGGGGCTCCTACAATGAGCAGTTCTTC | CASSPLAGGSYNEQFF
NA | NA | TRBJ1-1 | TRBV4-2 | TGTGCCAGCAGCCAAGATGGGGGAGGCACTGAAGCTTTCTTT | CASSQDGGGTEAFF
NA | NA | TRBJ2-3 | TRBV19 | TGTGCCAGTAGTATAGGAGAGGACAGCCCAAGCACAGATACGCAGTATTTT | CASSIGEDSPSTDTQYF
TRBD1 | NA | TRBJ2-2 | TRBV7-6 | TGTGCCAGCAGCCCTGGGGACAGGGACACCGGGGAGCTGTTTTTT | CASSPGDRDTGELFF
TRBD1 | few | TRBJ1-1 | TRBV9 | TGTGCCAGCAGCGGAGGGGGACAGGGTAAGCGGACTGAAGCTTTCTTT | CASSGGGQGKRTEAFF
TRBD1 | few | TRBJ1-5 | TRBV2 | TGTGCCAGCAGTGAAGCGACAGGGGATGTTCAGCCCCAGCATTTT | CASSEATGDVQPQHF
TRBD2 | NA | TRBJ2-1 | TRBV11-3 | TGTGCCAGCAGCGCACGGGGACTAGCGGGAGGGGGGAGCAATGAGCAGTTCTTC | CASSARGLAGGGSNEQFF
NA | NA | TRBJ1-5 | TRBV27 | TGTGCCAGCAGTTTAGGGCAGGGGTCCCGGCCCCAGCATTTT | CASSLGQGSRPQHF
NA | NA | TRBJ2-3 | TRBV7-6 | TGTGCCAGCAGCAGGACAGCAACAGATACGCAGTATTTT | CASSRTATDTQYF
TRBD2 | few | TRBJ2-1 | TRBV2 | TGTGCCAGCAGTGAACGGGCTAGCGGCTACAATGAGCAGTTCTTC | CASSERASGYNEQFF